This TCR beta chain was identified in a study of blood T cell repertoires in COVID-19. Looking at the study overall: Donors in the United States, Italy and Spain gave samples during acute or convalescent COVID-19. PBMCs, B-cell-depleted T cells, or T cells provided the cDNA or gDNA that made up the material.

CDR3 size: 13 residues. V lost 3 bases and J lost 5, with 10 bases in between. CDR1 is MDHEN, CDR2 SYDVKM, per germline. Methods used by the authors: Reference gene primer amplification gave estimated nucleated cell counts. Only in-frame clones appear in the TCRdb table, and some are missing; sequencing was by immunoSEQ multiplex PCR. From that table come the V and J calls and clone size; the DNA was used to work out D and trimming. The sample includes roughly 90,000 clones, 85% to 90% of them seen just once. The source material was peripheral blood. The sequence came from a human donor in a cohort sampled during active COVID-19. V usage is TRBV28 and J usage is TRBJ1-2; no clear D. In nucleotides, the CDR3 is TGTGCCAGCAGTTTTGGGCAAAATTATGGCTACACCTTC. Translating it yields CASSFGQNYGYTF.